Listed below are T cell receptor beta chains from one sample, sequenced in a study of metastatic and nonmetastatic thyroid tumors. TCRdb reassembled clones from the PCR reads with MiXCR. Among around 8,000 clones, around 28% were seen once, and the ten largest hold about 43%. The sample consisted of tumor tissue. Source of these receptors: a male donor with papillary thyroid cancer or a benign thyroid nodule (not recorded which). Some clones in this sample may be carry-over from other donors' samples. Both conserved end residues are part of each CDR3. The D gene is left open where the match is weak. Clone size, where shown, is once, few, many, or a class for clones that have expanded.

d_call cdr3_length j_call clone_size v_call cdr3_nt cdr3_aa
. 14 TRBJ2-7 many TRBV19 TGTGCCAGTAGTATTGCGTCATACTCCTACGAGCAGTACTTC CASSIASYSYEQYF
TRBD1 15 TRBJ2-7 . TRBV7-8 TGTGCCAGCAGCTTAGGGACAGGGCGAAGCTACGAGCAGTACTTC CASSLGTGRSYEQYF
TRBD1 15 TRBJ2-1 many TRBV5-6 TGTGCCAGCAGCCGATTCGGACAGGGGGCCGGTGAGCAGTTCTTC CASSRFGQGAGEQFF
. 16 TRBJ1-6 . TRBV30 TGTGCCTGGAGTGTGTGGCCCAATGAACCTAATTCACCCCTCCACTTT CAWSVWPNEPNSPLHF
. 10 TRBJ1-1 few TRBV7-8 TGTGGCAGGGAGATCGGTGAAGCTTTCTTT CGREIGEAFF
TRBD2 15 TRBJ2-7 few TRBV19 TGTGCCAGTAGTATGAGACTAGCGGGAACCTACGAGCAGTACTTC CASSMRLAGTYEQYF
. 14 TRBJ2-7 . TRBV28 TGTGCCACCAGTTTTTTAGTCAGCTCCTACGAGCAGTACTTC CATSFLVSSYEQYF
. 12 TRBJ2-3 . TRBV27 TGTGCCAGCAGTTCGTACGGGGATACGCAGTATTTT CASSSYGDTQYF
TRBD2 17 TRBJ2-4 . TRBV20-1 TGCAGTGCTAGGGACCCAACTAGCGGGAGAGCCAAAAACATTCAGTACTTC CSARDPTSGRAKNIQYF
TRBD2 14 TRBJ2-1 . TRBV5-1 TGCGCCAGCAGCTGGACTAGCGGGGTTGGGGAGCAGTTCTTC CASSWTSGVGEQFF
TRBD1 15 TRBJ2-7 . TRBV6-1 TGTGCCAGCAGTCCACGGAGGACAGGGTTGGACGAGCAGTACTTC CASSPRRTGLDEQYF
TRBD1 16 TRBJ2-2 many TRBV18 TGTGCCAGCTCACCACTACAGGGGGCGAAGACCGGGGAGCTGTTTTTT CASSPLQGAKTGELFF
TRBD2 16 TRBJ2-6 few TRBV6-2/TRBV6-3 TGTGCCAGCAGTTACAGTTTCAAGGGAGGGGCCAACGTCCAGACTTTC CASSYSFKGGANVQTF
. 16 TRBJ2-1 . TRBV20-1 TGCAGTGCTAGATCCGGTGGGGGGGGCGTATACAATGAGCAGTTCTTC CSARSGGGGVYNEQFF
. 11 TRBJ1-3 . TRBV28 TGTGCCAGCAGTTTGACAAACACCATATATTTT CASSLTNTIYF
. 13 TRBJ1-2 . TRBV10-1 TGCGCCAGCAGCCCCGGACAGCTCTACGGCTACACCTTC CASSPGQLYGYTF
TRBD2 14 TRBJ2-7 . TRBV12-3/TRBV12-4 TGTGCCAGCAGCCTGACTAGCGGGGCGGTAGAGCAGTACTTC CASSLTSGAVEQYF
TRBD1 16 TRBJ1-1 . TRBV28 TGTGCCAGCAGTCCAAAAATCGGGACAGAGCTACCTGAAGCTTTCTTT CASSPKIGTELPEAFF
. 13 TRBJ1-1 . TRBV6-1 TGTGCCAGCAGTGTAGCCCCGAACACTGAAGCTTTCTTT CASSVAPNTEAFF
. 15 TRBJ2-1 . TRBV5-1 TGCGCCAGCAGCCCTCTGGGGGAATCCTACAATGAGCAGTTCTTC CASSPLGESYNEQFF
TRBD2 19 TRBJ2-2 . TRBV7-2 TGTGCCAGCAGCTTATGGGGTAGCGGGAGGCCCCCGGGCACCGGGGAGCTGTTTTTT CASSLWGSGRPPGTGELFF
TRBD1 16 TRBJ1-3 . TRBV5-4 TGTGCCAGCAGCGCAGTGCAGGGGGTCTCTGGAAACACCATATATTTT CASSAVQGVSGNTIYF
. 15 TRBJ2-7 . TRBV5-4 TGTGCCAGCAGCTTTGACCAGCGGACTATCTACGAGCAGTACTTC CASSFDQRTIYEQYF
TRBD2 16 TRBJ2-3 medium-sized TRBV7-8 TGTGCCAGCAGTTCGGGACTAGCGGGGGTGCAGGATACGCAGTATTTT CASSSGLAGVQDTQYF
. 15 TRBJ2-5 . TRBV29-1 TGCAGCGTTGAAGGGTGGGTCCGGGACCAAGAGACCCAGTACTTC CSVEGWVRDQETQYF
. 15 TRBJ1-1 few TRBV6-1 TGTGCCAGCAGGCCCTACGGACAGCTGAACACTGAAGCTTTCTTT CASRPYGQLNTEAFF
. 11 TRBJ2-7 . TRBV28 TGTGCCAGCAGTCAAGGGTCAGAGCAGTACTTC CASSQGSEQYF
. 15 TRBJ2-1 . TRBV19 TGTGCCAGTAGTATAGGTGGGCCCCCCGGCAATGAGCAGTTCTTC CASSIGGPPGNEQFF
. 12 TRBJ1-2 few TRBV10-3 TGTGCCATCAAGGGCAGGAACTATGGCTACACCTTC CAIKGRNYGYTF
. 13 TRBJ2-7 few TRBV6-5 TGTGCCAGCAGTTACGGGGCCACCTACGAGCAGTACTTC CASSYGATYEQYF
. 14 TRBJ1-2 . TRBV2 TGTGCCAGCACTGATGCAGGGTCCAACTATGGCTACACCTTC CASTDAGSNYGYTF
. 13 TRBJ2-1 . TRBV19 TGTGCCAGTAGTATGAACTCGGGAAATGAGCAGTTCTTC CASSMNSGNEQFF
TRBD1 13 TRBJ1-2 . TRBV28 TGTGCCAGCATCCCTGACAGGGTTCGTGGCTACACCTTC CASIPDRVRGYTF
TRBD1 16 TRBJ2-7 few TRBV6-2/TRBV6-3 TGTGCCAGCAGTTTCCTGGGACAGGGCTCACAGGGCGAGCAGTACTTC CASSFLGQGSQGEQYF
. 14 TRBJ1-3 . TRBV6-1 TGTGCCAGCATTGATGGAAAGGAGGGAAACACCATATATTTT CASIDGKEGNTIYF
TRBD2 12 TRBJ2-1 . TRBV19 TGTGCCAGTAGTGTACTAGCGGGAGAGCAGTTCTTC CASSVLAGEQFF
. 14 TRBJ2-7 . TRBV28 TGTGCCAGCAGCGTATTCAAGGGGTCCTACGAGCAGTACTTC CASSVFKGSYEQYF
TRBD1 14 TRBJ1-6 few TRBV28 TGTGCCAGCAGTTTGGGACAGGGAATTTCACCCCTCCACTTT CASSLGQGISPLHF
. 12 TRBJ2-1 . TRBV6-1 TGTGCCAGCAGTGAATTCGGGGATCGGCAGTTCTTC CASSEFGDRQFF
. 13 TRBJ1-6 . TRBV28 TGTGCCAACAATGGCTCCGGGACCTCACCCCTCCACTTT CANNGSGTSPLHF
. 15 TRBJ2-7 large TRBV27 TGTGCCAGCAGTTTATCGGCTAGAAATCCCTACGAGCAGTACTTC CASSLSARNPYEQYF
TRBD2 15 TRBJ2-1 . TRBV6-1 TGTGCCAGCAGTGTACTAGCGGGAGGGTACAATGAGCAGTTCTTC CASSVLAGGYNEQFF
. 13 TRBJ1-1 many TRBV11-2 TGTGCCAGCAGCTTAAACCCTAACACTGAAGCTTTCTTT CASSLNPNTEAFF
. 15 TRBJ1-5 once TRBV4-2 TGTGCCAGCAGCCAAGGGGGTATTGGCAATCAGCCCCAGCATTTT CASSQGGIGNQPQHF
TRBD1 15 TRBJ2-3 . TRBV5-1 TGCGCCAGCAGCTTTAACAGGGGCGTCCCAGATACGCAGTATTTT CASSFNRGVPDTQYF
. 13 TRBJ2-5 once TRBV20-1 TGCAGTGCTATACCGGGCAGGGGCGAGACCCAGTACTTC CSAIPGRGETQYF
TRBD1 16 TRBJ1-5 . TRBV28 TGTGCCAGCAGCCCCGGGACAGGGGCCCTCAATCAGCCCCATCATTTT CASSPGTGALNQPHHF
TRBD1 15 TRBJ1-3 few TRBV6-1 TGTGCCAGCAGTGGGGGGACAGCCTCTGGAAACACCATATATTTT CASSGGTASGNTIYF
. 14 TRBJ1-5 few TRBV27 TGTGCCAGCAGTTCCGCCGAAAGCAATCAGCCCCAGCATTTT CASSSAESNQPQHF
. 17 TRBJ1-2 . TRBV12-3/TRBV12-4 TGTGCCAGCAGTTTATCAGGCGGACGGATTCTGAACTATGGCTACACCTTC CASSLSGGRILNYGYTF
TRBD2 14 TRBJ2-2 few TRBV6-1 TGTGCCATCCGAGCGGGAGTTGACACCGTGGAGCTGTTTTTT CAIRAGVDTVELFF
. 15 TRBJ2-1 . TRBV5-8 TGTGCCAGCAGCGCAGGGGTGGTCTCCTACAATGAGCAGTTCTTC CASSAGVVSYNEQFF
TRBD2 17 TRBJ2-7 . TRBV12-5 TGTGCTAGTGGTTTCCAAGGAGGAACGACTAGCCCCTACGAGCAGTACTTC CASGFQGGTTSPYEQYF
. 11 TRBJ2-7 few TRBV6-2/TRBV6-3 TGTGCCAGCAGTTACGCCTACGAGCAGTACTTC CASSYAYEQYF
. 15 TRBJ1-4 . TRBV30 TGTGCCTCCCTTGAGGAGCTGCCAACTAATGAAAAACTGTTTTTT CASLEELPTNEKLFF